This TCR beta chain comes out of a study of a mutant IDH1 vaccine in newly diagnosed glioma. Across the study: Treatment recipients were roughly 62% male and around 40% female, and their mean age was around 40 years. Earlier care involved radiotherapy, temozolomide, or both, and the majority received both.

Germline V CDR1 and CDR2: MNHNS, SASEGT. V dropped 11 bases and J dropped 4; count of bases not matched to a gene: 7. CDR3 length: 13 residues. As regards this clone: Its antigen is undetermined.

This table comes from immunoSEQ multiplex PCR, and its TCRdb copy is limited to in-frame clones, with some not included. In the table there are tens of thousands of clones, more than 65% of which are singletons. Time point here: baseline, week 1 (first vaccination visit). Treatment: pre-vaccination baseline after standard-of-care therapy. Study-level findings and limits: Most patients, 85% to 95%, showed vaccine-induced immune responses.

V usage is TRBV6-1 and J usage is TRBJ1-5; the match to TRBD1 covers 8 bases. This clonotype was obtained from a man aged 25 to 45 with glioma. This sample comprised PBMCs, obtained from a glioma patient treated with radiotherapy, temozolomide or both. CDR3 loop: CAGAGGLNQPQHF. CDR3 nucleotide sequence: TGTGCCGGAGCAGGGGGCCTAAATCAGCCCCAGCATTTT.